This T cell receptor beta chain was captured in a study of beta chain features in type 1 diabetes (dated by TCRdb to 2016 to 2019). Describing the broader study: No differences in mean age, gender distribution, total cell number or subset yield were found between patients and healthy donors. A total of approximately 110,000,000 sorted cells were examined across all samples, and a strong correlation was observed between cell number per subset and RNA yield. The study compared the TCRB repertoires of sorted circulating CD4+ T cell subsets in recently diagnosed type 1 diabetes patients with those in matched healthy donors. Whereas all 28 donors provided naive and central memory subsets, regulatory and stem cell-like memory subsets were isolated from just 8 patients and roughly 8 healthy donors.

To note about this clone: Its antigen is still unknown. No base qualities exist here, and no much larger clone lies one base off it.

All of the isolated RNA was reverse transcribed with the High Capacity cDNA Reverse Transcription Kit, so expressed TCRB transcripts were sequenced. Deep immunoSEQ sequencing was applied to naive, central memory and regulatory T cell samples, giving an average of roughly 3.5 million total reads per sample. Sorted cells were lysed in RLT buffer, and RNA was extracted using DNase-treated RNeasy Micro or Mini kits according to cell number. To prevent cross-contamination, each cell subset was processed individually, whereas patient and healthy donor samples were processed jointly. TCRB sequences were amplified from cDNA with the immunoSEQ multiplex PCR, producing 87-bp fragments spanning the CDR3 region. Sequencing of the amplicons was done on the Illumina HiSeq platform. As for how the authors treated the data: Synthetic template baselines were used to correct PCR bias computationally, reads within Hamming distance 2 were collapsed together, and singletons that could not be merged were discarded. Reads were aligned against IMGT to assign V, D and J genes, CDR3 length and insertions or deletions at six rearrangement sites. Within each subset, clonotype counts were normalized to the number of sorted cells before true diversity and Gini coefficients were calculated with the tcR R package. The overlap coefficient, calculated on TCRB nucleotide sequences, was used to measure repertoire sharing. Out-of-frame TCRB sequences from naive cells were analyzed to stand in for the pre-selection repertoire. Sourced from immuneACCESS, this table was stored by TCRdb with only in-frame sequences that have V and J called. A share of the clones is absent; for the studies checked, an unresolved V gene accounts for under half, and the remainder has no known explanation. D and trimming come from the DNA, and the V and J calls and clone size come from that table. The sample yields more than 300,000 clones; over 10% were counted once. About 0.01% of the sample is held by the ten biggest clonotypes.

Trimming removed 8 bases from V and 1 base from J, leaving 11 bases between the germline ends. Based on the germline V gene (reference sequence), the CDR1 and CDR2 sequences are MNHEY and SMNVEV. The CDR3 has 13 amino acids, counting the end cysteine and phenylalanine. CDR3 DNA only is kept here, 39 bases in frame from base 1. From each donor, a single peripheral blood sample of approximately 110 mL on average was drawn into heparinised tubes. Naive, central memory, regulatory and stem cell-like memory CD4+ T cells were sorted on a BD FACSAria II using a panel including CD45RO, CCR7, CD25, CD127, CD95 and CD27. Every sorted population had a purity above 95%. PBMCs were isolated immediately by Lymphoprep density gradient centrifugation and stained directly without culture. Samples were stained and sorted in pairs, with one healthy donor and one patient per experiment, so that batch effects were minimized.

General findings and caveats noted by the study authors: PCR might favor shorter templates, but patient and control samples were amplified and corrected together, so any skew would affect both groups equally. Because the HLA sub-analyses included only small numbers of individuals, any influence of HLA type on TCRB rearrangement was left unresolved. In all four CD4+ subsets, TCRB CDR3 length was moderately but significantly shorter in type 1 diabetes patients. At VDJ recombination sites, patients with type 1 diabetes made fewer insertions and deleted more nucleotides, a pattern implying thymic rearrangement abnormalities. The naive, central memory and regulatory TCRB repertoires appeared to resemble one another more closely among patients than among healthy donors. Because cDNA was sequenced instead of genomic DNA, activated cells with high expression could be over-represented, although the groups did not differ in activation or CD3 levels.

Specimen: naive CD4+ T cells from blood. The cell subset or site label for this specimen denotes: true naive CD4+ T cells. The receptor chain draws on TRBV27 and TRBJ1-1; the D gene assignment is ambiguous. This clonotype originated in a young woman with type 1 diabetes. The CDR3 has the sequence CASHTYRNTEAFF. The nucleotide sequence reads TGTGCCAGCCACACCTACAGGAACACTGAAGCTTTCTTT.